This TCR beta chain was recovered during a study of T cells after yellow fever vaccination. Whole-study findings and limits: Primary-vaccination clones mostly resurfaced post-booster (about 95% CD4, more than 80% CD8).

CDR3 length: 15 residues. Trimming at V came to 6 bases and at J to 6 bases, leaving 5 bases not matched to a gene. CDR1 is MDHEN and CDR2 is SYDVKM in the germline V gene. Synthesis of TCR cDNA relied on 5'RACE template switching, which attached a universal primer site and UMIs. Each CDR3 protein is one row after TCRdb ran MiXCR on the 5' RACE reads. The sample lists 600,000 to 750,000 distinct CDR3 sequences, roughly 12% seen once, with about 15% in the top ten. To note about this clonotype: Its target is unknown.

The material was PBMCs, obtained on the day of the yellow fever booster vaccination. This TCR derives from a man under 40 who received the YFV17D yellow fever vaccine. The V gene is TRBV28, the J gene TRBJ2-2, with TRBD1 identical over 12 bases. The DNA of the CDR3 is TGTGCCAGCAGCGCCGGGACAGGGGGCCCCGGGGAGCTGTTTTTT. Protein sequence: CASSAGTGGPGELFF.